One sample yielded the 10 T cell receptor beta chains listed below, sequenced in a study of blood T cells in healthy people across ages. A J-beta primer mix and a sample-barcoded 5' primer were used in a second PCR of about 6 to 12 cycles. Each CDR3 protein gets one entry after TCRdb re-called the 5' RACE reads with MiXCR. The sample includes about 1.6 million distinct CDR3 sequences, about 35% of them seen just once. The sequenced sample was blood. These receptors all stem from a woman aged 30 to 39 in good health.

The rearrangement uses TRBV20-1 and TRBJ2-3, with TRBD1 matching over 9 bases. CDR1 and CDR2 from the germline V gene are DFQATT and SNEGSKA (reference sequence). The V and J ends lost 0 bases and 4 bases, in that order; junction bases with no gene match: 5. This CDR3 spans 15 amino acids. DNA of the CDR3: TGCAGTGCTAGAGATGGACAGGGGTCGGCAGATACGCAGTATTTT. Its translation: CSARDGQGSADTQYF.

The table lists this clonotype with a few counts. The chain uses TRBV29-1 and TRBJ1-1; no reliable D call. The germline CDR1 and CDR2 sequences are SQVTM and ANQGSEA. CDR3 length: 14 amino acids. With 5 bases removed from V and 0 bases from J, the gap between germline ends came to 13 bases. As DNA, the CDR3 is TGCAGCGTTCCTGGCGGCATAATGAACACTGAAGCTTTCTTT. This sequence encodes CSVPGGIMNTEAFF.

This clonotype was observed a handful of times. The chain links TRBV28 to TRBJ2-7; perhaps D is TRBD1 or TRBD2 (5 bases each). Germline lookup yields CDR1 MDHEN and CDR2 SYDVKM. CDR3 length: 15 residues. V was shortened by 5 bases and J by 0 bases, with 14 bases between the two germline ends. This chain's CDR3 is CASSGLGEFSYEQYF. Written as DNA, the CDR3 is TGTGCCAGCAGTGGTCTGGGGGAATTCTCCTACGAGCAGTACTTC.

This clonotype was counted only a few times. CDR3 coding DNA: TGTGCCAGCAGCTTGGGACTGGCGTCCCATGAGCAGTACTTC. This translates into CASSLGLASHEQYF. V usage is TRBV7-2 and J usage is TRBJ2-7, with D possibly TRBD2 on 6 matching bases. V gave up 3 bases and J gave up 7 bases, with 16 bases separating them. Germline loops: CDR1 SGHTA, CDR2 FQGNSA. The CDR3 is 14 residues long.

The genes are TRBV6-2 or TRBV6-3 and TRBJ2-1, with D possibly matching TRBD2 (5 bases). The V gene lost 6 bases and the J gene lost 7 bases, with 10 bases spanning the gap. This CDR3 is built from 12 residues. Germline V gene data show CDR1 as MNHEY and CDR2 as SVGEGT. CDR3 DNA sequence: TGTGCCAGCAGATTCAGGAGGAATGAGCAGTTCTTC. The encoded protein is CASRFRRNEQFF.

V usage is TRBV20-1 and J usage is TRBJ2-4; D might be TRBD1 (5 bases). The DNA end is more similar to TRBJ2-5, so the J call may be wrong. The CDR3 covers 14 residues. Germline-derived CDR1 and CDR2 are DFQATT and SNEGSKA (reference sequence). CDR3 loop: CSASGHLGQETQYF. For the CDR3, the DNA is TGCAGTGCTAGTGGACATCTGGGCCAAGAGACCCAGTACTTC.

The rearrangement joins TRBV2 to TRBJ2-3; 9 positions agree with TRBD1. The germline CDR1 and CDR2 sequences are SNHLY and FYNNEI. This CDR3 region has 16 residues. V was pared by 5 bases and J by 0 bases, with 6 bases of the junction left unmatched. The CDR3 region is CASSYPGQGSTDTQYF. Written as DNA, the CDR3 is TGTGCCAGCAGTTATCCGGGACAGGGTAGCACAGATACGCAGTATTTT. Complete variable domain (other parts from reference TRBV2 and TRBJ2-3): EPEVTQTPSHQVTQMGQEVILRCVPISNHLYFYWYRQILGQKVEFLVSFYNNEISEKSEIFDDQFSVERPDGSNFTLKIRSTKLEDSAMYFCASSYPGQGSTDTQYFGPGTRLTVL.

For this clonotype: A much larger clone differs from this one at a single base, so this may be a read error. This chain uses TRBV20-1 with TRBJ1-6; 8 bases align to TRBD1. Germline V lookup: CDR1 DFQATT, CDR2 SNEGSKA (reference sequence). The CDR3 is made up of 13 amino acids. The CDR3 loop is CSAPDRAGSLLHF. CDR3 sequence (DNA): TGCAGTGCCCCGGACAGGGCGGGATCACTCCTCCACTTT.

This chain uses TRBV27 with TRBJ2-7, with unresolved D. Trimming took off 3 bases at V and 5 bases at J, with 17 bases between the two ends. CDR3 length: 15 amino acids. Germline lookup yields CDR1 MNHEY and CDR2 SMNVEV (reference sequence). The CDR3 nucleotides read TGTGCCAGCAGTTTGGTCCCTCCCGTTAACAACGAGCAGTACTTC. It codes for CASSLVPPVNNEQYF.

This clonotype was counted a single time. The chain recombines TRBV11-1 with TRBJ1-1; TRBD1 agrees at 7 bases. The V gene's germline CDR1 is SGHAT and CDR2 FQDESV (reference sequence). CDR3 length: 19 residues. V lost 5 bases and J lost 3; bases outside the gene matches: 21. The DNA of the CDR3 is TGTGCCAGCAGCAACCATCCGGAGCCGGGACAGAACTTCGACACTGAAGCTTTCTTT. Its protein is CASSNHPEPGQNFDTEAFF.